This T cell receptor beta chain was observed in a study of CD8 T cells in Susac syndrome. Study details: Blood was drawn from Susac syndrome patients while they were therapy-naive, on corticosteroids, or on intravenous immunoglobulin alone.

Reverse transcription of about 0.45 to 1 ug RNA was performed with random hexamers. TCRdb re-called the immunoSEQ multiplex PCR reads with MiXCR, one entry per CDR3 protein. Among about 150,000 distinct CDR3 sequences, about 95% were seen once, and the ten largest hold 0.16%. The sample comprised CD4+ T cells from PBMCs. The receptor was isolated from a human donor with Susac syndrome.

CDR3 residues: CSVRDSQPFYNEQFF. In DNA, the CDR3 is TGCAGCGTGCGCGACTCCCAACCGTTTTACAATGAGCAGTTCTTC. The V and J genes are TRBV29-1 and TRBJ2-1; D uncertain. V gave up 6 bases and J gave up 4 bases, with 19 bases separating them. The CDR3 is 15 residues long. The germline V gene encodes CDR1 SQVTM and CDR2 ANQGSEA.